This record covers a single T cell receptor (beta chain). The specificity of this receptor is unknown. Sequencing used an Illumina HiSeq 2500. For construction of sequencing libraries, the recombined TCRbeta locus was amplified according to a previously published PCR protocol. The published analysis was carried out like this. Reads whose average quality score was below 30 were removed, and the reads that remained were processed with IMSEQ. Each clonotype was defined by the combination of Vbeta gene, Jbeta gene and CDR3 amino acid sequence. The Morisita-Horn index, computed on the top 100 expanded clones, was used to quantify repertoire overlap between populations. Renyi diversity profiles calculated on the top 100 expanded clones were used to assess clonal diversity. The reads underwent TCRdb reprocessing, giving one record for each CDR3 protein sequence and no DNA. The V and J calls reflect TCRdb's pipeline rather than the authors' work. The sample's records list 2,000 to 2,500 distinct CDR3 sequences. The ten largest clones take up over 4% of the sample.

This specimen belongs to a study of GPR56 and killer-like receptors on CD4 memory cells (dated by TCRdb to between 2018 and 2021). Study-level background: The study proposed that progressive acquisition of KLRB1, KLRG1, GPR56 and then KLRF1 marks human CD4+ memory T-cell differentiation and cytokine production potential. The study described its healthy blood donors as age-matched to the liver disease patients, who had a median age of approximately 67 years. Beyond this particular receptor, the publication reports: Low clonal frequency was observed in the marker-negative population, and a progressive increase in clonal frequency, with a corresponding decrease in TCRbeta diversity, was observed along the proposed pathway. The authors took the finding that clones dominating late populations 4 and 5 were also present in early populations 1 and 2 as evidence for linear differentiation. Rather than covering full repertoires, the diversity and similarity analyses were limited to the 100 most expanded clones in each population. TCR repertoires overlapped especially between the late populations 4 and 5, and partly population 3.

The CDR3 has 14 amino acids, counting the end cysteine and phenylalanine. No DNA is recorded. Via the germline V gene (reference sequence), CDR1 is DFQATT and CDR2 SNEGSKA. Five KLR/GPR56-defined CD4+ populations were enriched by fluorescence-activated cell sorting before TCRbeta sequencing. To test whether memory differentiation follows a linear pathway, the researchers sequenced TCRbeta repertoires from five CD4+ T-cell subsets, each defined by expression of KLRB1, KLRG1, GPR56 and KLRF1. TCR-sequenced cells came from peripheral blood of healthy control individuals, reported as five donors in the TCRbeta analysis figure. Heparinized peripheral blood was collected and all samples were processed within one hour of retrieval. To isolate peripheral blood mononuclear cells, blood was diluted 1:2 in PBS and put through Biocoll density gradient centrifugation at room temperature. CD4+ T cells were enriched from freshly isolated PBMCs by magnetic sorting with anti-CD4 MicroBeads before flow sorting. A BD FACSAria II was used to sort CD4+ T cells enriched from PBMCs of healthy donors according to marker expression. For surface staining, the researchers used Miltenyi Biotec antibodies: anti-KLRB1 clone 191B8, anti-KLRF1 clone 4A4.D10 and anti-KLRG1 clone REA261.

In this chain, TRBV20-1 is recombined with TRBJ1-2; as DNA is missing, the TRBD1 call by TCRdb cannot be tested. Sequenced input: memory CD4+ T cells from blood. This receptor was obtained from a human donor in good health. CDR3 reads: CSAPPGAVNYGYTF.